The entry below gives a single T cell receptor (beta chain) sequence along with its context. This sample is part of a study of memory CD4+ T cells and cytomegalovirus serostatus. Generated by immunoSEQ multiplex PCR, the TCRdb table keeps only in-frame clones and is missing some. The sample holds under 80,000 clones, roughly 78% seen once. V lost 4 bases to trimming and J lost 13 bases, with 19 bases between them. The germline gives CDR1 LNHNV, CDR2 YYDKDF (reference sequence). CDR3 size: 13 residues. Single viable CD3+CD4+CD8-CD45RO+ cells were sorted as the memory CD4+ T cells. The source is an adult in good health and CMV-seropositive. The chain carries TRBV15 and TRBJ1-2; no definite D call. The sample taken for sequencing was memory CD4+ T cells from blood. The CDR3 DNA reads as TGTGCCACCAGCACAGGTAACGGACCCTGGGTCACCTTC. Translating gives CATSTGNGPWVTF.